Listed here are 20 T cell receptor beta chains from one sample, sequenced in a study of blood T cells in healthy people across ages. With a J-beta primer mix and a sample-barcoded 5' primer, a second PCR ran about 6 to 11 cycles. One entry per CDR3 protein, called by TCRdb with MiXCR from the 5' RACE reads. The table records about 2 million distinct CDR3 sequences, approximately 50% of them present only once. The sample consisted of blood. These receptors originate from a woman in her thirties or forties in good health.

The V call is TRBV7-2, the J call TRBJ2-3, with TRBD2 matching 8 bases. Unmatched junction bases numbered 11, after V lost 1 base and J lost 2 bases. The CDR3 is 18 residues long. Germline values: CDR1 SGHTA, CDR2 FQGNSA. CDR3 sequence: CASSLDWASGGTTDTQYF. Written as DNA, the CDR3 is TGTGCCAGCAGCTTAGACTGGGCATCGGGGGGGACCACAGATACGCAGTATTTT.

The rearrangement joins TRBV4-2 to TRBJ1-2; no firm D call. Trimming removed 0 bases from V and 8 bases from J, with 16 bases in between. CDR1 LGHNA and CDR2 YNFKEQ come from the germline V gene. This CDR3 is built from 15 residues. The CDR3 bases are TGTGCCAGCAGCCAAGATCTGGAGGACGGGCGCGGCTACACCTTC. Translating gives CASSQDLEDGRGYTF.

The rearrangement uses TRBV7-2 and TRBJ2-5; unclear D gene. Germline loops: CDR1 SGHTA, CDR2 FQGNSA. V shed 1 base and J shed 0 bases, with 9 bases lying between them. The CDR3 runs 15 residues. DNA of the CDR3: TGTGCCAGCAGCTTAGGTAACGGCCACCAAGAGACCCAGTACTTC. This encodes CASSLGNGHQETQYF. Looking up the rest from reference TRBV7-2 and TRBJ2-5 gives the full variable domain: GAGVSQSPSNKVTEKGKDVELRCDPISGHTALYWYRQSLGQGLEFLIYFQGNSAPDKSGLPSDRFSAERTGGSVSTLTIQRTQQEDSAVYLCASSLGNGHQETQYFGPGTRLLVL.

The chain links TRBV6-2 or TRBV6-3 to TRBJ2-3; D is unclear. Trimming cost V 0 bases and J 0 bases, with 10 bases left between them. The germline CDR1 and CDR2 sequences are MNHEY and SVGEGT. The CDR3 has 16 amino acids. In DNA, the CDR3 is TGTGCCAGCAGTTACTCGCCTGAGAGTAGCACAGATACGCAGTATTTT. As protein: CASSYSPESSTDTQYF.

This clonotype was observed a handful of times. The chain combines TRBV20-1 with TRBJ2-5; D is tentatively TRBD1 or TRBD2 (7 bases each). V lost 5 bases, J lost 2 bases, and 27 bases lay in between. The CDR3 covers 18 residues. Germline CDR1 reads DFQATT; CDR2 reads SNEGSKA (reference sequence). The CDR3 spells CSARHYPRGGRPQETQYF. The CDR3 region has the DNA TGCAGTGCTCGCCACTACCCCAGGGGGGGGAGGCCGCAAGAGACCCAGTACTTC.

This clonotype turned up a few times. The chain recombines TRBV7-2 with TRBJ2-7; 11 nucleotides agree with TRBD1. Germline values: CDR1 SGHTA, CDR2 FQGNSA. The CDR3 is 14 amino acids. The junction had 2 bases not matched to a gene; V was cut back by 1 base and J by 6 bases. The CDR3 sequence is CASSLGGTGGEQYF. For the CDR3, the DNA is TGTGCCAGCAGCTTAGGGGGGACAGGGGGCGAGCAGTACTTC.

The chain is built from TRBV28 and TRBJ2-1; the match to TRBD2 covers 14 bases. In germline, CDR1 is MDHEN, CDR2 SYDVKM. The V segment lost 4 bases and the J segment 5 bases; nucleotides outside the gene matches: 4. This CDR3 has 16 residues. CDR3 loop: CASSSRLAGGDNEQFF. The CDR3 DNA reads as TGTGCCAGCAGTTCAAGACTAGCGGGGGGGGACAATGAGCAGTTCTTC.

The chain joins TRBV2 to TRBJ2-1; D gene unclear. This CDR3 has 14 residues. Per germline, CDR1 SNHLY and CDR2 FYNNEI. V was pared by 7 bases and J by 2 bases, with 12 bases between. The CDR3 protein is CASTLSAPYNEQFF. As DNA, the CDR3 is TGTGCCAGCACTTTAAGCGCGCCCTACAATGAGCAGTTCTTC.

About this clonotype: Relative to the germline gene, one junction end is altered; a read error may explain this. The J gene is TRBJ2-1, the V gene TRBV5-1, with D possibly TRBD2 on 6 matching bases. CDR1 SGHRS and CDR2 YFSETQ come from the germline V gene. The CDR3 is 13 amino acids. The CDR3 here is CASSVGGSVEQFF. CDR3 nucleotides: TGCGCTAGCAGCGTGGGAGGTAGCGTGGAGCAGTTCTTC.

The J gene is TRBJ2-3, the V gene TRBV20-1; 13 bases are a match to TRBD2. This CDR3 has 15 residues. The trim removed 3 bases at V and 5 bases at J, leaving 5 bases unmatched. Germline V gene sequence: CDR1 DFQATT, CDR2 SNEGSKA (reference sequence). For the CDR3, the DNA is TGCAGTGCTAGGCGACTAGCGGGGGGCGTAGATACGCAGTATTTT. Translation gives CSARRLAGGVDTQYF.

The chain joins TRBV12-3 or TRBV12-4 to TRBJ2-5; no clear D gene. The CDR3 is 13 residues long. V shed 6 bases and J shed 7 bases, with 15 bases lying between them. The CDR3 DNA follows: TGTGCCAGCAGAACCGCACGGCCGTGGACCCAGTACTTC. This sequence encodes CASRTARPWTQYF.

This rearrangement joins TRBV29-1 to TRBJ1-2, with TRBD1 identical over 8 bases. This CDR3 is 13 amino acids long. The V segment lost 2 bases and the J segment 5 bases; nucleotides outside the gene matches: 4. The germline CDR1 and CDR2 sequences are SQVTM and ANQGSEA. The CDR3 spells CSVETTGVYGYTF. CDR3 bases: TGCAGCGTTGAAACGACAGGGGTATATGGCTACACCTTC. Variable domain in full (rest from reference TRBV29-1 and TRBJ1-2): SAVISQKPSRDICQRGTSLTIQCQVDSQVTMMFWYRQQPGQSLTLIATANQGSEATYESGFVIDKFPISRPNLTFSTLTVSNMSPEDSSIYLCSVETTGVYGYTFGSGTRLTVV.

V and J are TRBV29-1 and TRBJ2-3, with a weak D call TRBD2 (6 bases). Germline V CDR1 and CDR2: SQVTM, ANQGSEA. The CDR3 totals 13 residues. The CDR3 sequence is CSSCGDSSDTQYF. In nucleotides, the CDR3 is TGCTCATCTTGTGGGGACTCCAGCGATACGCAGTATTTT.

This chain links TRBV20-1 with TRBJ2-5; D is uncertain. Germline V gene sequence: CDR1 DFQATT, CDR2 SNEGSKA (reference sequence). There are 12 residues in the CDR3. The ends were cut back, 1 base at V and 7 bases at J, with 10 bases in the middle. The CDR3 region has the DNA TGCAGTGCTAGAGCCCCCGACTTGACCCAGTACTTC. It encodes CSARAPDLTQYF.

The CDR3 spells CSARVASGDAYNEQFF. DNA for the CDR3: TGCAGTGCTAGAGTGGCTAGCGGGGACGCCTACAATGAGCAGTTCTTC. The chain uses TRBV20-1 and TRBJ2-1, with 9 bases identical to TRBD2. The germline V gene encodes CDR1 DFQATT and CDR2 SNEGSKA (reference sequence). After removal of 1 base from V and 2 bases from J, the junction contained 6 bases not matched to a gene. CDR3 size: 16 residues.

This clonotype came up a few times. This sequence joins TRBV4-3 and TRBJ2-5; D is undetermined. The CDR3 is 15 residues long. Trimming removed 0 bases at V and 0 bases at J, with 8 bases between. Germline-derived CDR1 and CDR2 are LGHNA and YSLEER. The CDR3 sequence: CASSQDPRYQETQYF. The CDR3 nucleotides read TGCGCCAGCAGCCAAGATCCCAGGTACCAAGAGACCCAGTACTTC.

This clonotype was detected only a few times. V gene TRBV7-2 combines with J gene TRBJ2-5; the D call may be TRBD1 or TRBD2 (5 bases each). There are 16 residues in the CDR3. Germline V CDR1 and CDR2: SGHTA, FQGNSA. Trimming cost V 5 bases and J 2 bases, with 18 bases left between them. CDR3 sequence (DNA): TGTGCCAGCAGCGCAACCGGGGCAAGGGGACAAGAGACCCAGTACTTC. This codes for CASSATGARGQETQYF.

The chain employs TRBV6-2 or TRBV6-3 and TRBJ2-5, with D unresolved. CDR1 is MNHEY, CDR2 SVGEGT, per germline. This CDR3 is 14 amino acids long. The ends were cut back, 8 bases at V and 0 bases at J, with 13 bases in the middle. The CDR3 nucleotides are TGTGCCAGCGAACGGGCAAGGTACCAAGAGACCCAGTACTTC. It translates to CASERARYQETQYF.

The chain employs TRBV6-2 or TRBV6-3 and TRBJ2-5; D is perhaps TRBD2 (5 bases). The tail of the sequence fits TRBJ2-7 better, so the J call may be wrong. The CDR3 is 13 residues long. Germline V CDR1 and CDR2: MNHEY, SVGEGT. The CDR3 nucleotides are TGTGCCAGCAGTTCTTACCCGGGATACGAGCAGTACTTC. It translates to CASSSYPGYEQYF.

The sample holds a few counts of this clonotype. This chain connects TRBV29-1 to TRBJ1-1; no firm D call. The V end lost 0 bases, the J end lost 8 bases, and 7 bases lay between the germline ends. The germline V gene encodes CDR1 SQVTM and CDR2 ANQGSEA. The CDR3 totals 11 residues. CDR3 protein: CSVEETGEAFF. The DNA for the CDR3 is TGCAGCGTTGAAGAAACCGGGGAAGCTTTCTTT.